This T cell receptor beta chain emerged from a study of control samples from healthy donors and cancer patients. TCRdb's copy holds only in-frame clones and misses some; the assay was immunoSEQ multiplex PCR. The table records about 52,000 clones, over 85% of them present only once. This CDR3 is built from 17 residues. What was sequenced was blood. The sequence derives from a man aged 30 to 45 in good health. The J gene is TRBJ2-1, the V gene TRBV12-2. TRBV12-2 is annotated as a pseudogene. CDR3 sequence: CASRLKSGLRSYNEQFF. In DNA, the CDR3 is TGTGCAAGTCGCCTTAAATCGGGCCTTCGCTCCTACAATGAGCAGTTCTTC.